The clone carrying this T cell receptor (beta chain) has more than one count but fewer than ten. What it binds is not known. TCRdb recomputed clones from the PCR reads via MiXCR. The top ten clones hold roughly an eighth of a sample with some 20,000 clones, 20% to 25% of them seen once. This record comes from a study of metastatic and nonmetastatic thyroid tumors. General observations from the study: Reports indicated that malignant thyroid tumors showed significantly higher TCR beta diversity than benign nodules did, in blood and tumor.

Thyroid surgery had not been preceded by any treatment in any patient. Trimming took 6 bases from V and 14 from J, leaving 20 bases between them. Germline CDR1 reads MNHEY; CDR2 reads SMNVEV (reference sequence). CDR3 length equals 13 residues. This chain links TRBV27 with TRBJ2-1; TRBD2 might be the D (6 bases). This receptor was taken from a female donor with papillary thyroid cancer or a benign thyroid nodule (not recorded which). Some clones in this sample may be carry-over from other donors' samples. Source material: tumor tissue. The CDR3 nucleotides are TGTGCCAGCAGGTATTCATTGCGGGGAACGGAGTTCTTC. It codes for CASRYSLRGTEFF.